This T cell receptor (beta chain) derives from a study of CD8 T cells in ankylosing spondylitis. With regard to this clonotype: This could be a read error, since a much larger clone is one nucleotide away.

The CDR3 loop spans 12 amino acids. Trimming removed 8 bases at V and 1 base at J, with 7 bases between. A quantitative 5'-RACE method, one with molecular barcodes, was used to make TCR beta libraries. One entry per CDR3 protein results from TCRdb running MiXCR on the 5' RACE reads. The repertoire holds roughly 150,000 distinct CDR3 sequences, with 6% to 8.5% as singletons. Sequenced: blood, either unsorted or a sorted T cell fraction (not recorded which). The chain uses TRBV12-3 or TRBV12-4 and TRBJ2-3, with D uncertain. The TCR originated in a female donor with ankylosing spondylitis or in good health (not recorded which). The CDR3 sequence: CASGPGTDTQYF. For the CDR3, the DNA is TGTGCCAGCGGCCCCGGCACAGATACGCAGTATTTT.